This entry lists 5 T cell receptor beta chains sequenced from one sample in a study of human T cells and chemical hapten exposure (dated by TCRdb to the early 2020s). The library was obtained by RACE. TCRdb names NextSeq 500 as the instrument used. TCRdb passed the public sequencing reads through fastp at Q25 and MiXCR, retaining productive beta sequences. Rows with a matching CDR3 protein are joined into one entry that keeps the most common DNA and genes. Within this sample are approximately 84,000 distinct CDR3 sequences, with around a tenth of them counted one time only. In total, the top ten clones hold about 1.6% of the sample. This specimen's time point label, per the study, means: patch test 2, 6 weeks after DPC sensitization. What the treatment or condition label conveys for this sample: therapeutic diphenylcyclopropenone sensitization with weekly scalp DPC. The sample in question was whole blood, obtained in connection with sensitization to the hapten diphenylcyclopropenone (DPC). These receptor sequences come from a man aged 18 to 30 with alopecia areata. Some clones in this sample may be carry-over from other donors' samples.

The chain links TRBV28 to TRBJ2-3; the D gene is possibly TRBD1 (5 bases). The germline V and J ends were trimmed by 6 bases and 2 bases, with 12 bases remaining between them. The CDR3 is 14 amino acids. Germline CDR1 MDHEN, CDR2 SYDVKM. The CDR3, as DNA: TGTGCCAGCAGCCTTGACAGTACCACAGATACGCAGTATTTT. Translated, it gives CASSLDSTTDTQYF.

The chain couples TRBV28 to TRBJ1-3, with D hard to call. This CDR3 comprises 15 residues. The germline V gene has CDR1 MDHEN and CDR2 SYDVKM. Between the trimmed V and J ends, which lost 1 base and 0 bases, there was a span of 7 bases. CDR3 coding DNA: TGTGCCAGCAGTTTATCCATAATCTCTGGAAACACCATATATTTT. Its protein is CASSLSIISGNTIYF.

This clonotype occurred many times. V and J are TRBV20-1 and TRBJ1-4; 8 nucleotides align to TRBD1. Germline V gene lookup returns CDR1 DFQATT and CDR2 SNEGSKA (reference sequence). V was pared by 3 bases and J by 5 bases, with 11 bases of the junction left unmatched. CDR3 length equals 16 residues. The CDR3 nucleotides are TGCAGTGCTAGGGCCCAGGGGGCGGAGGCGAATGAAAAACTGTTTTTT. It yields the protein CSARAQGAEANEKLFF.

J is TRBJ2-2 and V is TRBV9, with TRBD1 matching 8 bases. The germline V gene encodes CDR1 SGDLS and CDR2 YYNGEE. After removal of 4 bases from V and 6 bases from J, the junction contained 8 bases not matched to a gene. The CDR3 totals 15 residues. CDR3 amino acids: CASSPRQGFAGELFF. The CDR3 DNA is TGTGCCAGCAGCCCTCGACAGGGGTTTGCCGGGGAGCTGTTTTTT. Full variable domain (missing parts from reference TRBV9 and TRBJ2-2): DSGVTQTPKHLITATGQRVTLRCSPRSGDLSVYWYQQSLDQGLQFLIQYYNGEERAKGNILERFSAQQFPDLHSELNLSSLELGDSALYFCASSPRQGFAGELFFGEGSRLTVL.

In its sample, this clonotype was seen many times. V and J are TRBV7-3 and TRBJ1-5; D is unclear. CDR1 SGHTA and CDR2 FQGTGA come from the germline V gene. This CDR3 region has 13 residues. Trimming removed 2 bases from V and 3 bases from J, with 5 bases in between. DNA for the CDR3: TGTGCCAGCAGCTTAGGGAACAATCAGCCCCAGCATTTT. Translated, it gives CASSLGNNQPQHF.